This T cell receptor (beta chain) is from a study of T cells in Graves' hyperthyroidism and ophthalmopathy. Across the study: The authors collected peripheral blood at initial diagnosis, before any treatment. Study findings and constraints: Most expanded thyroid clonotypes above 0.001 also appeared in blood.

Uncontrolled infection, other autoimmune disease, pregnancy or lactation excluded patients. RNA transcripts yielded amplified TCR beta CDR3 regions. HTBI primers were employed in a first-round RT-PCR of the TCR CDR3. TCRdb reprocessed the multiplex PCR reads with MiXCR, giving one entry per CDR3 protein. Altogether about 37,000 distinct CDR3 sequences are present, roughly 50% being singletons, with the ten largest covering 15% to 20%. There are many counts of this clonotype. Its antigen remains unidentified. Trimming took off 6 bases at V and 3 bases at J, with 8 bases between the two ends. CDR1 and CDR2 (germline): SQVTM, ANQGSEA. The CDR3 length is 11 residues.

This TCR derives from a man in his forties with Graves' ophthalmopathy. The sequenced sample consisted of blood. V gene TRBV29-1 combines with J gene TRBJ1-2; D is unresolved. The CDR3 region has the DNA TGCAGCGTAACCCAGGACTATGGCTACACCTTC. Translated: CSVTQDYGYTF. The whole variable domain, remainder taken from reference TRBV29-1 and TRBJ1-2, is SAVISQKPSRDICQRGTSLTIQCQVDSQVTMMFWYRQQPGQSLTLIATANQGSEATYESGFVIDKFPISRPNLTFSTLTVSNMSPEDSSIYLCSVTQDYGYTFGSGTRLTVV.